In this sample, the clone carrying this T cell receptor beta chain turned up a few times. Antigen unknown. These data come from a study of T cells in Graves' hyperthyroidism and ophthalmopathy. Overall study findings and caveats: Ophthalmopathy was identified by the model a median 6.5 months ahead of onset.

Diagnostic decisions used clinical symptoms, serum thyroxine and TRAb, thyroid ultrasound and orbital computed tomography. The CDR3 totals 14 residues. Deletions cut 4 bases from V and 0 bases from J, with 10 bases between. Per germline, CDR1 MDHEN and CDR2 SYDVKM. The TCR beta CDR3 regions underwent amplification using RNA transcripts as the source. Using the HTBI primer set, a first-round RT-PCR was run on the TCR CDR3. MiXCR was run by TCRdb on the multiplex PCR reads, yielding one entry per CDR3 protein. The sample has 80,000 to 100,000 distinct CDR3 sequences; around 37% are singletons. The sequencing sample was made of peripheral blood or thyroid tissue (not recorded which). The chain joins TRBV28 to TRBJ2-7; no firm D call. The TCR originated in a woman under 40 with Graves' hyperthyroidism. DNA for the CDR3: TGTGCCAGCAGTTCTCTTGGAGTCTCCTACGAGCAGTACTTC. This sequence encodes CASSSLGVSYEQYF. The variable domain in full, completed from reference TRBV28 and TRBJ2-7, reads DVKVTQSSRYLVKRTGEKVFLECVQDMDHENMFWYRQDPGLGLRLIYFSYDVKMKEKGDIPEGYSVSREKKERFSLILESASTNQTSMYLCASSSLGVSYEQYFGPGTRLTVT.